The subject of this entry is one T cell receptor beta chain. The data were taken from a study of shared clonotypes between healthy human individuals. Terminally differentiated effector memory CD45RA+ cells were excluded by CCR7 positive selection of CD45RO-negative cells. Here immunoSEQ multiplex PCR was the method, and the copy in TCRdb shows in-frame clones only, minus some. The sample lists 630,000 or so clones, 98% occurring once. The sequencing input was naive CD8+ T cells sorted from blood. This receptor was obtained from a man aged 30-40 years in good health.

CDR3 protein: CASRTGLAAQYF. The CDR3 DNA reads TGTGCCAGCAGAACGGGGCTCGCCGCCCAGTACTTC. The chain is built from TRBV2 and TRBJ2-5; D could derive from TRBD1 or TRBD2 (5 bases each). Germline values: CDR1 SNHLY, CDR2 FYNNEI. The CDR3 runs 12 residues. The ends were cut back, 6 bases at V and 9 bases at J, with 14 bases in the middle.